One sample yielded the 19 T cell receptor beta chains listed below, sequenced in a study of Graves' ophthalmopathy and Graves' hyperthyroidism. Amplification of the TCR beta CDR3 regions used RNA transcripts (as template). HTBI-primed RT-PCR formed the first round, and a multiplex PCR formed the second. TCRdb itself ran the multiplex PCR reads through MiXCR, one entry per CDR3 protein. This table has hundreds of thousands of distinct CDR3 sequences, roughly 14% appearing once. What was sequenced was blood. The receptors here all came from a woman aged 25 to 45 with Graves' ophthalmopathy.

This clonotype has only a few counts. The V gene is TRBV19, the J gene TRBJ2-2, with 9 bases fitting TRBD1. CDR1 and CDR2 (germline): LNHDA, SQIVND (reference sequence). This CDR3 comprises 16 residues. V shed 2 bases and J 4 bases; nucleotides not matched to a gene: 5. CDR3 in amino acids: CASSIRGTGLTGELFF. DNA for the CDR3: TGTGCCAGTAGTATACGGGGGACAGGGCTCACCGGGGAGCTGTTTTTT. The whole variable domain, remainder taken from reference TRBV19 and TRBJ2-2, is DGGITQSPKYLFRKEGQNVTLSCEQNLNHDAMYWYRQDPGQGLRLIYYSQIVNDFQKGDIAEGYSVSREKKESFPLTVTSAQKNPTAFYLCASSIRGTGLTGELFFGEGSRLTVL.

The rearrangement joins TRBV7-2 to TRBJ2-5; 7 positions agree with TRBD1. Germline CDR1 and CDR2: SGHTA and FQGNSA. With V trimmed by 6 bases and J by 4 bases, 5 bases remained unmatched. This CDR3 has 13 residues. The CDR3 DNA follows: TGTGCCAGCAGTTTGACAGGGTTAGAGACCCAGTACTTC. It codes for CASSLTGLETQYF. Full variable domain (missing parts from reference TRBV7-2 and TRBJ2-5): GAGVSQSPSNKVTEKGKDVELRCDPISGHTALYWYRQSLGQGLEFLIYFQGNSAPDKSGLPSDRFSAERTGGSVSTLTIQRTQQEDSAVYLCASSLTGLETQYFGPGTRLLVL.

This clonotype was recorded a few times. A junction end diverges from the germline sequence, so it may reflect a read error. The rearrangement joins TRBV12-3 or TRBV12-4 to TRBJ2-2; 9 bases map to TRBD1. The CDR3 covers 15 residues. CDR3 nucleotide sequence: TGTGCCAGCAGTCGGACAGGGGTCGGCACCGGGGAGCTGTGTTTT. Translation gives CASSRTGVGTGELCF.

This clonotype was picked up many times. This chain links TRBV28 with TRBJ1-2; 9 bases are a match to TRBD1. V dropped 8 bases and J dropped 7; count of bases not matched to a gene: 8. From germline, CDR1 is MDHEN and CDR2 SYDVKM. The CDR3 has 13 residues. CDR3 residues: CASPGQGGVGYTF. CDR3 sequence (DNA): TGTGCCAGCCCGGGACAGGGTGGGGTTGGCTACACCTTC.

Only a few counts were recorded for this clonotype. The chain carries TRBV27 and TRBJ2-5; 8 nucleotides agree with TRBD1. The CDR3 covers 18 residues. Trimming cost V 3 bases and J 3 bases; bases outside gene matches: 15. Germline CDR1 is MNHEY and CDR2 is SMNVEV (reference sequence). The DNA of the CDR3 is TGTGCCAGCAGTTTGTCCGGGACAGGCCCCACCAAAGAAGAGACCCAGTACTTC. It is translated as CASSLSGTGPTKEETQYF.

This clonotype was recorded at least ten times. The V gene is TRBV6-1, the J gene TRBJ2-5; 9 bases line up with TRBD1. The germline V gene encodes CDR1 MNHNS and CDR2 SASEGT. V was clipped by 8 bases and J by 7 bases; unmatched bases: 8. The CDR3 is 13 amino acids. CDR3 in amino acids: CASGGQGGLTQYF. CDR3 DNA sequence: TGTGCCAGCGGGGGACAGGGAGGCTTGACCCAGTACTTC.

Details on this clonotype: Just one base apart from a much larger clone, this may be a read error. The chain links TRBV6-1 to TRBJ1-1; the match to TRBD1 covers 8 bases. The CDR3 totals 11 residues. CDR1 and CDR2 from the germline V gene are MNHNS and SASEGT. The CDR3 is CASRGDRRACF. The CDR3 DNA reads TGTGCCAGCAGGGGGGACAGGCGAGCTTGCTTT.

This clonotype was recorded once. A much larger clone sits a single nucleotide away, making a read error possible. The V gene is TRBV5-1, the J gene TRBJ1-1; D is ambiguous. The CDR3 covers 13 residues. CDR1 and CDR2 (germline): SGHRS, YFSETQ. Trimming pared 5 bases from V and 8 bases from J, leaving 16 bases between. The CDR3 region has the DNA TGCGCCAGCAGGATATTTTTGGGGAGAGAAGCTTTCTTT. Its translation: CASRIFLGREAFF.

In this sample, this clonotype turned up many times. The chain uses TRBV6-1 and TRBJ2-7, with D possibly being TRBD1 (5 bases). This CDR3 has 13 residues. V lost 5 bases and J 10 bases, leaving 18 bases between the germline ends. Germline V lookup: CDR1 MNHNS, CDR2 SASEGT. CDR3 nucleotide sequence: TGTGCCAGCAGTCTGTCAGGGCAGACCGGACAGTACTTC. Translating gives CASSLSGQTGQYF.

This chain joins TRBV6-1 and TRBJ1-1; D possibly corresponds to TRBD1 (6 bases). Trimming stripped 6 bases from V and 5 bases from J, with 19 bases between. The CDR3 runs to 15 residues. Germline V gene data show CDR1 as MNHNS and CDR2 as SASEGT. CDR3: CASSAQTSGTTEAFF. CDR3 nucleotides: TGTGCCAGCAGCGCACAGACCTCCGGGACAACTGAAGCTTTCTTT.

The chain joins TRBV5-1 to TRBJ2-5; no clear D. CDR3 length: 15 amino acids. Germline assignment: CDR1 SGHRS and CDR2 YFSETQ. Trimming took 4 bases from V and 2 from J, leaving 15 bases between them. CDR3: CASSPTSERQETQYF. DNA for the CDR3: TGCGCCAGCAGCCCTACCTCGGAACGACAAGAGACCCAGTACTTC.

Of note for this clonotype: This may be a read error: a much more frequent sequence differs by one nucleotide. The chain is built from TRBV6-5 and TRBJ1-1; D gene ambiguous. This CDR3 has 14 amino acids. The germline gives CDR1 MNHEY, CDR2 SVGAGI. The DNA of the CDR3 is TGTGCCAGCAGTTTAGCAAAAGGGCACACTGAAGCTTGCTTT. Translated, it gives CASSLAKGHTEACF.

To note about this clonotype: One end of the junction varies from germline; a read error may be responsible. The chain uses TRBV6-1 and TRBJ1-5; D gene ambiguous. Germline loops: CDR1 MNHNS, CDR2 SASEGT. There are 16 residues in the CDR3. In nucleotides, the CDR3 is TGTGCAAGCACTCTATTTACTTTGATGGGCGATCAGCCCCAGCATTTT. This sequence encodes CASTLFTLMGDQPQHF.

This clonotype was found many times. This chain links TRBV20-1 with TRBJ1-2, with D unresolved. The germline CDR1 and CDR2 sequences are DFQATT and SNEGSKA (reference sequence). Trimming removed 0 bases at V and 8 bases at J, with 4 bases between. This CDR3 has 10 residues. CDR3 region: CSARDPGYTF. The CDR3 DNA follows: TGCAGTGCTAGAGACCCGGGCTACACCTTC.

As for this clonotype: Since a much larger clone is just one base distant, this may be a read error. In nucleotides, the CDR3 is TGTGCCAGCAGGGGGGGAGGGGACACTGAAGCTTTCTTT. Translation gives CASRGGGDTEAFF. The rearrangement uses TRBV6-1 and TRBJ1-1, with a possible D match to TRBD1 (5 bases). V was trimmed by 6 bases and J by 3 bases, leaving 11 bases between them. Per germline, CDR1 MNHNS and CDR2 SASEGT. This CDR3 has 13 amino acids.

This clonotype has a handful of counts. The V call is TRBV30, the J call TRBJ1-1; D uncertain. Deletions cut 2 bases from V and 1 base from J, with 8 bases between. The germline gives CDR1 GTSNPN, CDR2 SVGIG (reference sequence). This CDR3 comprises 13 residues. CDR3 bases: TGTGCCTGGAGTCATACAGAGAACACTGAAGCTTTCTTT. Its translation: CAWSHTENTEAFF.

This clonotype was found a few times. This chain joins TRBV7-8 and TRBJ2-7; 9 bases are shared with TRBD2. With V trimmed by 4 bases and J by 5 bases, 9 bases remained unmatched. The germline gives CDR1 SGHVS, CDR2 FQNEAQ. The CDR3 spans 15 residues. The CDR3: CASSSPGTSIHEQYF. CDR3 in DNA: TGTGCCAGCAGCTCGCCCGGGACTAGCATCCACGAGCAGTACTTC.

This rearrangement joins TRBV20-1 to TRBJ1-5; D is undetermined. Trimming removed 2 bases at V and 7 bases at J, with 6 bases between. This CDR3 contains 11 residues. Germline CDR1 reads DFQATT; CDR2 reads SNEGSKA (reference sequence). CDR3 protein: CSARIGQPQHF. The CDR3 DNA reads TGCAGTGCTAGAATCGGACAGCCCCAGCATTTT.

This clonotype was counted at least ten times. The chain has TRBV6-1 and TRBJ1-2, with TRBD1 as a possible D gene (6 bases). Trimming took off 1 base at V and 2 bases at J, with 11 bases between the two ends. The CDR3 has 15 amino acids. Germline V lookup: CDR1 MNHNS, CDR2 SASEGT. DNA of the CDR3: TGTGCCAGCAGTGAAGAGGCAGGGGTGAACTATGGCTACACCTTC. Protein sequence: CASSEEAGVNYGYTF.